The 2 T cell receptor beta chains below come from one sample, sequenced in a study of CD8 T cells in Susac syndrome. With random hexamers, roughly 0.45 to 1 ug RNA was reverse transcribed. One entry per CDR3 protein results from TCRdb running MiXCR on the immunoSEQ multiplex PCR reads. The data hold over 95,000 distinct CDR3 sequences, with less than 95% observed a single time. The material sequenced was CD8+ T cells from PBMCs. All receptors derive from a human donor in good health.

The CDR3 is CASIPDARAYNEQFF. The CDR3, as DNA: TGTGCCAGTATTCCCGATGCAAGGGCGTACAATGAGCAGTTCTTC. The chain recombines TRBV19 with TRBJ2-1; D not certain. Germline values: CDR1 LNHDA, CDR2 SQIVND (reference sequence). V dropped 7 bases and J dropped 4 bases, with 17 bases sitting between them. The CDR3 loop spans 15 amino acids.

The chain couples TRBV12-5 to TRBJ2-3, with unresolved D. Germline V gives CDR1 LGHNT, CDR2 FRNRAP. Trimming shortened V by 5 bases and J by 3 bases, and 3 bases separated the two germline ends. The CDR3 has 11 amino acids. Here the CDR3 reads CASGITDTQYF. The DNA for the CDR3 is TGTGCTAGTGGTATTACAGATACGCAGTATTTT.